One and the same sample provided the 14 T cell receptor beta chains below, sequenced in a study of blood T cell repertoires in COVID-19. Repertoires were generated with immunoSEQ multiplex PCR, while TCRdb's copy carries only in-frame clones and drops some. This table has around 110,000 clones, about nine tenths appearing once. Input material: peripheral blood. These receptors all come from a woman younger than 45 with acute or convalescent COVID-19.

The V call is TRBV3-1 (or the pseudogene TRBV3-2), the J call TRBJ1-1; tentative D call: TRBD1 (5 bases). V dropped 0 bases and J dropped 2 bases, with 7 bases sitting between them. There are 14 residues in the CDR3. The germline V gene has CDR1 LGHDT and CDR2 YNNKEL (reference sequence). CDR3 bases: TGTGCCAGCAGCCAAGACAGGGTTAACACTGAAGCTTTCTTT. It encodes CASSQDRVNTEAFF.

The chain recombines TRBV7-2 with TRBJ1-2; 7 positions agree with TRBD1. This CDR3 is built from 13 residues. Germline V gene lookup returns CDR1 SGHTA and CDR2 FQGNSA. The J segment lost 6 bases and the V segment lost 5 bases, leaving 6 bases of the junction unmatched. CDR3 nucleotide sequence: TGTGCCAGCAGCCAGACAGGGATAAATGGCTACACCTTC. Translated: CASSQTGINGYTF.

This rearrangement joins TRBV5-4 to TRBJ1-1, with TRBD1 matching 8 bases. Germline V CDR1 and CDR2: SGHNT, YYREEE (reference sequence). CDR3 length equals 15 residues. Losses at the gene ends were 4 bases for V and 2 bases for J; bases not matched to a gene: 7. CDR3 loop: CASSPAGGFNTEAFF. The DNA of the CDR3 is TGTGCCAGCAGCCCGGCAGGGGGCTTTAACACTGAAGCTTTCTTT.

CDR3 sequence: CASSPTATSGGYEQYF. The CDR3 DNA is TGTGCCAGCAGCCCCACCGCGACTAGCGGGGGCTACGAGCAGTACTTC. The gene calls are TRBV3-1 (or the pseudogene TRBV3-2) and TRBJ2-7, with 12 bases matching TRBD2. CDR1 LGHDT and CDR2 YNNKEL come from the germline V gene (reference sequence). The CDR3 totals 16 residues. Trimming took 4 bases from V and 3 from J; bases not matched to a gene: 7.

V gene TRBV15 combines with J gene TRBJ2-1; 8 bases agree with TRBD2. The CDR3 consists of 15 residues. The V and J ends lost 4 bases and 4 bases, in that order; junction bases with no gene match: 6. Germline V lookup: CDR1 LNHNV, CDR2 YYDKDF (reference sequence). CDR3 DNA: TGTGCCACCAGCATAGCTAGCGGGCATTACAATGAGCAGTTCTTC. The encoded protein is CATSIASGHYNEQFF. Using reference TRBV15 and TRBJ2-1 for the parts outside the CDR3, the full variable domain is DAMVIQNPRYQVTQFGKPVTLSCSQTLNHNVMYWYQQKSSQAPKLLFHYYDKDFNNEADTPDNFQSRRPNTSFCFLDIRSPGLGDTAMYLCATSIASGHYNEQFFGPGTRLTVL.

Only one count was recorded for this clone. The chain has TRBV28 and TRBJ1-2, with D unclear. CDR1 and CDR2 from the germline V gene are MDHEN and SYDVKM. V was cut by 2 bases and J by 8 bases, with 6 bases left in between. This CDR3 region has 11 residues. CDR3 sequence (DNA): TGTGCCAGCAGTTTAGCGGGCGGCTACACCTTC. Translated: CASSLAGGYTF.

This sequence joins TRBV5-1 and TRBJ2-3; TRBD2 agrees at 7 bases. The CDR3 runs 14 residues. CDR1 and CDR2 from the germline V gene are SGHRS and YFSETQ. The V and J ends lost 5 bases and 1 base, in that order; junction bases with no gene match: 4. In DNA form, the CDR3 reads TGCGCCAGCAGATCGCTAGCGGGCACAGATACGCAGTATTTT. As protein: CASRSLAGTDTQYF.

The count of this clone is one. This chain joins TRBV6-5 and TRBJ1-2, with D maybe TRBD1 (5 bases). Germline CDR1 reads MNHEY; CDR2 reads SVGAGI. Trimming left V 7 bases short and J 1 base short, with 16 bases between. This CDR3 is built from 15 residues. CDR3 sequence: CASTRGGRSNYGYTF. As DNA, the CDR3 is TGTGCCAGCACCCGGGGGGGACGGAGTAACTATGGCTACACCTTC.

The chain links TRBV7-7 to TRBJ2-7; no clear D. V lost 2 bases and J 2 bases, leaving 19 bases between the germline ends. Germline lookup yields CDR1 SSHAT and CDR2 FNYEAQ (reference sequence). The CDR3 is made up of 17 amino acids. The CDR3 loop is CASSLSAGGASPYEQYF. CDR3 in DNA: TGTGCCAGCAGCTTATCCGCCGGTGGAGCGAGCCCCTACGAGCAGTACTTC.

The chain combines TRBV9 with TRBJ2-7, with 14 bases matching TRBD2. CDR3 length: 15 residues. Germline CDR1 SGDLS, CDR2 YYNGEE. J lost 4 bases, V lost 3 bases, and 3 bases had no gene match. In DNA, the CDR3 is TGTGCCAGCAGCGCGACTAGCGGGGGGGCGTACGAGCAGTACTTC. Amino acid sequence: CASSATSGGAYEQYF.

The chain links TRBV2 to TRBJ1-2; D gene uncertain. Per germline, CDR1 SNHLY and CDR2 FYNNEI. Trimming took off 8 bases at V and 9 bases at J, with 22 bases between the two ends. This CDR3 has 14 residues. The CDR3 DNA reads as TGTGCCAGCCGCCGGCCCGGGGAAGGTAGTAGCTACACCTTC. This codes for CASRRPGEGSSYTF.

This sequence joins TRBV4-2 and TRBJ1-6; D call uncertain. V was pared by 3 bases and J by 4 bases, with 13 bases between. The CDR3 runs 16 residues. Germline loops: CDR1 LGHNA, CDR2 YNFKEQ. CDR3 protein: CASSQTPGVYNSPLHF. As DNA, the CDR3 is TGTGCCAGCAGCCAGACCCCCGGAGTGTATAATTCACCCCTCCACTTT.

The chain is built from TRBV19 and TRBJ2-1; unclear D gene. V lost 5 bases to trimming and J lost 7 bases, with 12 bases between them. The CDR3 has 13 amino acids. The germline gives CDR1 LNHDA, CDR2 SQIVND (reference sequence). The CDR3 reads CASSLERRNEQFF. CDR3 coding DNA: TGTGCCAGTAGTTTGGAACGCAGGAATGAGCAGTTCTTC.

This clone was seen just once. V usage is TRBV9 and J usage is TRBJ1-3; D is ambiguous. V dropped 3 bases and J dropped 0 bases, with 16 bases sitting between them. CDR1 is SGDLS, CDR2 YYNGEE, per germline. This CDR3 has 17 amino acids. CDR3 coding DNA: TGTGCCAGCAGCGACGGTGGGCGGGAGACCTCTGGAAACACCATATATTTT. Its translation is CASSDGGRETSGNTIYF.